The 21 T cell receptor beta chains below come from one sample, sequenced in a study of T cells in Graves' hyperthyroidism and ophthalmopathy. Template material for amplifying TCR beta CDR3 regions consisted of RNA transcripts. HTBI primers were employed in a first-round RT-PCR of the TCR CDR3. TCRdb re-analysed the multiplex PCR reads in MiXCR, keeping a single row per CDR3 protein. Seen here are roughly 45,000 distinct CDR3 sequences, around 49% observed once, and the top ten hold roughly 32%. The sample consisted of peripheral blood or thyroid tissue (not recorded which). All receptors come from a woman aged 45 to 65 with Graves' hyperthyroidism.

This clonotype was counted at least ten times. V is TRBV18 and J is TRBJ2-5; TRBD2 matches at 12 bases. CDR1 and CDR2 (germline): KGHSH, LQKENI. This CDR3 spans 16 amino acids. Trimming cost V 3 bases and J 4 bases; bases outside gene matches: 6. CDR3 bases: TGTGCCAGCTCACCCGGACTAGCGGGACTACGAGAGACCCAGTACTTC. Residues: CASSPGLAGLRETQYF.

There are many counts of this clonotype. CDR3 DNA sequence: TGTGCCAGCAGTTGGACTTTCGGGTATGGCTACACCTTC. Protein: CASSWTFGYGYTF. This sequence joins TRBV28 and TRBJ1-2, with unresolved D. Trimming shortened V by 4 bases and J by 5 bases, and 11 bases separated the two germline ends. CDR1 and CDR2 from the germline V gene are MDHEN and SYDVKM. The CDR3 contains 13 residues.

This clonotype came up a few times. The chain links TRBV3-1 to TRBJ1-2, with 7 positions matching TRBD1. The CDR3 has 12 amino acids. Germline V lookup: CDR1 LGHDT, CDR2 YNNKEL (reference sequence). The trim removed 8 bases at V and 3 bases at J, leaving 3 bases unmatched. The CDR3 spells CASQGGHYGYTF. The CDR3 region has the DNA TGTGCCAGCCAGGGGGGTCACTATGGCTACACCTTC.

The genes are TRBV7-9 and TRBJ2-7; 14 nucleotides line up with TRBD2. The ends lost 4 bases at V and 6 bases at J; junction bases unmatched: 5. Germline V gene sequence: CDR1 SEHNR, CDR2 FQNEAQ (reference sequence). The CDR3 spans 15 residues. Here the CDR3 reads CASSSPGLAGVEQYF. DNA for the CDR3: TGTGCCAGCAGCTCACCGGGACTAGCGGGAGTCGAGCAGTACTTC.

This clonotype was seen repeatedly, ten times or more. The J gene is TRBJ2-7, the V gene TRBV2; D possibly corresponds to TRBD2 (6 bases). CDR1 and CDR2 from the germline V gene are SNHLY and FYNNEI. V gave up 10 bases and J gave up 0 bases, with 13 bases separating them. CDR3 size: 13 residues. The CDR3 region has the DNA TGTGCCACTCTAGCGACAAGCTCCTACGAGCAGTACTTC. It specifies CATLATSSYEQYF.

V is TRBV7-3 and J is TRBJ1-1; unclear D gene. Trimming shortened V by 1 base and J by 3 bases, and 3 bases separated the two germline ends. There are 12 residues in the CDR3. Germline CDR1 SGHTA, CDR2 FQGTGA. The chain's CDR3 is CASSLSDTEAFF. The CDR3 DNA reads TGTGCCAGCAGCTTAAGTGACACTGAAGCTTTCTTT.

This clonotype was counted many times. The chain joins TRBV7-6 to TRBJ1-3; D not resolved. The germline V gene has CDR1 SGHVS and CDR2 FNYEAQ. The CDR3 length is 14 residues. Trimming left V 3 bases short and J 8 bases short, with 14 bases between. CDR3 protein: CASSFRASEDTIYF. CDR3 bases: TGTGCCAGCAGCTTCCGGGCAAGCGAGGACACCATATATTTT.

This clonotype appeared many times. This rearrangement joins TRBV27 to TRBJ1-2; 8 positions match TRBD1. CDR3 length: 14 amino acids. Unmatched junction bases numbered 8, after V lost 6 bases and J lost 5 bases. Germline-derived CDR1 and CDR2 are MNHEY and SMNVEV (reference sequence). The CDR3 spells CASSPPGGWYGYTF. As DNA, the CDR3 is TGTGCCAGCAGCCCCCCAGGGGGCTGGTATGGCTACACCTTC.

This clonotype occurred many times. The gene calls are TRBV6-5 and TRBJ2-7; TRBD2 matches at 8 bases. Germline V lookup: CDR1 MNHEY, CDR2 SVGAGI. The CDR3 spans 15 residues. V shed 0 bases and J 9 bases; nucleotides not matched to a gene: 10. The CDR3 DNA follows: TGTGCCAGCAGTTACTCTGCGGGGGGAGGCCCCGGGCAGTACTTC. Translating gives CASSYSAGGGPGQYF.

At least ten counts were recorded for this clonotype. The genes are TRBV20-1 and TRBJ2-3; D uncertain. Trimming took 3 bases from V and 6 from J, leaving 13 bases between them. The CDR3 loop spans 13 amino acids. Germline V gene lookup returns CDR1 DFQATT and CDR2 SNEGSKA (reference sequence). The CDR3, as DNA: TGCAGTGCTAGCTCTACAATGGGGGATACGCAGTATTTT. Encoded protein: CSASSTMGDTQYF.

The chain couples TRBV7-3 to TRBJ2-2, with D possibly TRBD1 on 6 matching bases. The CDR3 runs 14 residues. V was trimmed by 7 bases and J by 0 bases, leaving 9 bases between them. Germline CDR1 is SGHTA and CDR2 is FQGTGA. The CDR3 nucleotides read TGTGCCAGCAAAGGGGGTTCGAACACCGGGGAGCTGTTTTTT. Residues: CASKGGSNTGELFF.

The V gene is TRBV5-4, the J gene TRBJ2-3; no firm D call. The CDR3 extends over 15 amino acids. V was shortened by 3 bases and J by 1 base, with 12 bases between the two germline ends. Germline assignment: CDR1 SGHNT and CDR2 YYREEE (reference sequence). Written as DNA, the CDR3 is TGTGCCAGCAGCTCGACTGTCGGCGGCACAGATACGCAGTATTTT. Protein sequence: CASSSTVGGTDTQYF.

The gene calls are TRBV10-3 and TRBJ2-7; 11 bases are a match to TRBD1. The germline gives CDR1 ENHRY, CDR2 SYGVKD. Losses at the gene ends were 6 bases for V and 6 bases for J; bases not matched to a gene: 4. The CDR3 extends over 13 amino acids. CDR3 DNA: TGTGCCATCAGGGCCGGGACAGGGGGCGAGCAGTACTTC. Protein product: CAIRAGTGGEQYF.

The chain combines TRBV15 with TRBJ2-3, with TRBD2 matching over 10 bases. Unmatched junction bases numbered 13, after V lost 10 bases and J lost 0 bases. The CDR3 loop spans 17 amino acids. Germline-derived CDR1 and CDR2 are LNHNV and YYDKDF (reference sequence). CDR3 amino acids: CASSRGTSVFSTDTQYF. For the CDR3, the DNA is TGTGCCAGCAGTAGGGGGACTAGCGTGTTTAGCACAGATACGCAGTATTTT.

The chain links TRBV5-5 to TRBJ2-5; a possible D gene is TRBD2 (5 bases). V lost 4 bases and J 2 bases, leaving 15 bases between the germline ends. In germline, CDR1 is SGHKS, CDR2 YYEKEE (reference sequence). The CDR3 is made up of 15 amino acids. CDR3 sequence (DNA): TGTGCCAGCAGCGAGGGCAGGACCCCGCAAGAGACCCAGTACTTC. It translates to CASSEGRTPQETQYF.

This clonotype showed up many times. The genes are TRBV6-2 or TRBV6-3 and TRBJ1-5; D not resolved. The CDR3 is made up of 15 amino acids. Germline loops: CDR1 MNHEY, CDR2 SVGEGT. The germline V and J ends were trimmed by 4 bases and 2 bases, with 12 bases remaining between them. DNA of the CDR3: TGTGCCAGCAGTTCTGGGGTCGGGGGCAATCAGCCCCAGCATTTT. Translated, it gives CASSSGVGGNQPQHF.

This clonotype was detected many times. This chain uses TRBV29-1 with TRBJ1-2; 8 nucleotides align to TRBD1. CDR1 and CDR2 (germline): SQVTM, ANQGSEA. The CDR3 spans 14 residues. J was trimmed by 4 bases and V by 4 bases; bases with no gene match: 8. CDR3 nucleotide sequence: TGCAGCGTTGTAACTCCGGGACAGGCCTATGGCTACACCTTC. This translates into CSVVTPGQAYGYTF.

A remark on this clonotype: The CDR3 end shows no conserved phenylalanine or tryptophan, and so a read error is likely. The rearrangement uses TRBV9 and TRBJ2-5; 7 bases are a match to TRBD2. Germline CDR1 SGDLS, CDR2 YYNGEE. This CDR3 is built from 14 residues. V was pared by 4 bases and J by 5 bases, with 8 bases of the junction left unmatched. CDR3 sequence reads: CASSPRLGGETQYS. In DNA, the CDR3 is TGTGCCAGCAGCCCTCGACTGGGGGGGGAGACCCAGTACTCC.

This clonotype was recorded at least ten times. V usage is TRBV3-1 and J usage is TRBJ2-5; no reliable D call. CDR3 length: 11 amino acids. From germline, CDR1 is LGHDT and CDR2 YNNKEL (reference sequence). Trimming pared 3 bases from V and 5 bases from J, leaving 4 bases between. The CDR3 DNA is TGTGCCAGCAGCCAGGGCGAGACCCAGTACTTC. Its translation: CASSQGETQYF.

The chain carries TRBV19 and TRBJ1-1, with D perhaps TRBD1 (5 bases). V was trimmed by 1 base and J by 1 base, leaving 13 bases between them. The germline gives CDR1 LNHDA, CDR2 SQIVND (reference sequence). This CDR3 is 16 amino acids long. The CDR3 DNA reads TGTGCCAGTAGTATAGCGGGGGTAGTAAAGAACACTGAAGCTTTCTTT. It specifies CASSIAGVVKNTEAFF.

On this clonotype itself: A read error may explain this, as a much larger clone is one base away. The rearrangement uses TRBV7-8 and TRBJ2-3; TRBD2 aligns across 10 bases. This CDR3 spans 16 amino acids. V was pared by 3 bases and J by 6 bases, with 9 bases of the junction left unmatched. Germline lookup yields CDR1 SGHVS and CDR2 FQNEAQ. The CDR3 reads CASSFRLAGASDTQYF. CDR3 in DNA: TGTGCCAGCAGCTTTCGTCTAGCGGGAGCATCGGATACGCAGTATTTT.